This T cell receptor (beta chain) was observed in a study of blood T cell repertoires in COVID-19. Study information: Acute and convalescent COVID-19 specimens originated in the United States, Italy and Spain.

Across 24 US areas, participants ranged in age from roughly 18 to 95 years. Allocation to cohorts depended on clinical history reported by the participants. The authors' processing: By means of reference gene primer amplification, nucleated cell counts were estimated. The assay was immunoSEQ multiplex PCR, and TCRdb's table has in-frame clones only and misses some. V and J calls and clone size are given by that table; D and trimming were obtained from the DNA. The table includes 290,000 or so clones, nearly 90% detected once. This CDR3 is 13 amino acids long. The V gene's germline CDR1 is MDHEN and CDR2 SYDVKM. V was shortened by 5 bases and J by 6 bases, with 13 bases between the two germline ends.

This clonotype originated in a woman aged 18-35 years with acute COVID-19. The specimen sequenced was PBMCs or T cells enriched from blood (not recorded which). The rearrangement uses TRBV28 and TRBJ1-1, with TRBD1 as a possible D gene (6 bases). The CDR3: CASSDQGLAEAFF. The CDR3 DNA reads as TGTGCCAGCAGTGATCAGGGGCTTGCTGAAGCTTTCTTT. Supplemented by reference TRBV28 and TRBJ1-1, the full variable domain reads DVKVTQSSRYLVKRTGEKVFLECVQDMDHENMFWYRQDPGLGLRLIYFSYDVKMKEKGDIPEGYSVSREKKERFSLILESASTNQTSMYLCASSDQGLAEAFFGQGTRLTVV.